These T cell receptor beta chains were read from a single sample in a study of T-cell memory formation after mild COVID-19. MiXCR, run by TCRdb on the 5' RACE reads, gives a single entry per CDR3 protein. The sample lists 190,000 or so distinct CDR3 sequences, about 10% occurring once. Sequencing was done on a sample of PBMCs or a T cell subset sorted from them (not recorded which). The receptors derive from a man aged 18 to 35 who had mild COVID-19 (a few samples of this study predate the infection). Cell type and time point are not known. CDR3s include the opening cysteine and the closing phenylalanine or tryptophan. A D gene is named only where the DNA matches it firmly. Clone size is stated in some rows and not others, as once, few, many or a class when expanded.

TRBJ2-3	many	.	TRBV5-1	TGCGCCAGCAGCTTGGACCCAGATACGCAGTATTTT	CASSLDPDTQYF
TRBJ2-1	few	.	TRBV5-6	TGTGCCAGCAGCCTCCGGGACCGGTACAATGAGCAGTTCTTC	CASSLRDRYNEQFF
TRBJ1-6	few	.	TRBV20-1	TGCAGTGGTCGGGCGGGGATGAATTCACCCCTCCACTTT	CSGRAGMNSPLHF
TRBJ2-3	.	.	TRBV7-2	TGTGCCAGCAGCTTAGTGAGGCGTTCGGGCCCAGATACGCAGTATTTT	CASSLVRRSGPDTQYF
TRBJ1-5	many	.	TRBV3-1	TGTGCCAGCAGCCAAGTTGGTCAGCCCCAGCATTTT	CASSQVGQPQHF
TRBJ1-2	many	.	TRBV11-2	TGTGCCAGCAGCTTAGTCCCAGGGGATGGTGGCTACACCTTC	CASSLVPGDGGYTF
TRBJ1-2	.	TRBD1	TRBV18	TGTGCCAGCTCTCCCGGGACAGGGCAGCCCTATGGCTACACCTTC	CASSPGTGQPYGYTF
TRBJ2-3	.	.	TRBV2	TGTGCCAGCAGAAAGGGCACCAGCACAGATACGCAGTATTTT	CASRKGTSTDTQYF
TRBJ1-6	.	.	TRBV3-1	TGTGCCAGCAGCCTACAGACTAATTCACCCCTCCACTTT	CASSLQTNSPLHF
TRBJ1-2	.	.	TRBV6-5	TGTGCCAGCAGTCCCTATGGTCACAGGGCGCTCTATGGCTACACCTTC	CASSPYGHRALYGYTF
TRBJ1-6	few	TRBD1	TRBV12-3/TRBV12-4	TGTGCCAGCAGTTTTGGGACAGTTTCCTATAATTCACCCCTCCACTTT	CASSFGTVSYNSPLHF
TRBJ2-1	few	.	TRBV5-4	TGTGCCAGCAGCCGACGGGCGACATCCGATCTCAATGAGCAGTTCTTC	CASSRRATSDLNEQFF
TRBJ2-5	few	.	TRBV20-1	TGCAGTGCTCACGACGCGGCAGAGACCCAGTACTTC	CSAHDAAETQYF
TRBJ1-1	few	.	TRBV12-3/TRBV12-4	TGTGCCAGCAGTAAGTGGAACACTGAAGCTTTCTTT	CASSKWNTEAFF
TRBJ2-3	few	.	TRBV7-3	TGTGCCAGCAGCTTAAGGGGTGTAGAAAGTACAGATACGCAGTATTTT	CASSLRGVESTDTQYF
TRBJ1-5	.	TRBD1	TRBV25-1	TGTGCCAGCAGTGAATCAGTCGGGACAGGGCTGGATGGTCAGCCCCAGCATTTT	CASSESVGTGLDGQPQHF
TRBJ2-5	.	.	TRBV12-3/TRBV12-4	TGTGCCAGCGGACAAAGCGGGACCCAGTACTTC	CASGQSGTQYF
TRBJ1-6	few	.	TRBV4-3	TGCGCCAGCAGCCAATCTGGTCCACCCCTCCACTTT	CASSQSGPPLHF
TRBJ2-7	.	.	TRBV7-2	TGTGCCAGCAGCATTATGGGTGATAGCTCCTACGAGCAGTACTTC	CASSIMGDSSYEQYF
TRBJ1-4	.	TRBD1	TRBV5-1	TGCGCCAGCAGCCGGGACAGGGCTAATGAAAAACTGTTTTTT	CASSRDRANEKLFF
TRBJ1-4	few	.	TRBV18	TGTGCCAGCTCATCACCGGGACGGAAGAATGAAAAACTGTTTTTT	CASSSPGRKNEKLFF
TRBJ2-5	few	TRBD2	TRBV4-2	TGTGCCAGCAGCCAAGATACTAGCGGGGGGATCCAAGAGACCCAGTACTTC	CASSQDTSGGIQETQYF
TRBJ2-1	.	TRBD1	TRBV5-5	TGTGCCACCTCGGGACAGGGTTCCTACAATGAGCAGTTCTTC	CATSGQGSYNEQFF